This T cell receptor beta chain appears in the sequencing data of a study of blood T cell repertoires in COVID-19. The germline gives CDR1 LNHDA, CDR2 SQIVND (reference sequence). The J segment lost 5 bases and the V segment lost 3 bases, leaving 2 bases of the junction unmatched. The length of the CDR3 is 14 residues. As processed by the authors: Amplifying reference gene primers gave estimates of nucleated cell counts. Clones were read by immunoSEQ multiplex PCR, and TCRdb kept only the in-frame ones, dropping some. D and trimming come from the DNA, and the V and J calls and clone size come from that table. The sample records over 150,000 clones, around four fifths being singletons. In this sample, this clone turned up many times.

The specimen sequenced was peripheral blood. The rearrangement joins TRBV19 to TRBJ2-3, with 10 nucleotides matching TRBD2. The clonotype originates from an elderly woman with acute or convalescent COVID-19. The CDR3 spells CASSILAGEDTQYF. The CDR3 DNA follows: TGTGCCAGTAGTATCCTAGCGGGAGAAGATACGCAGTATTTT.